The entry below gives a single TCR beta chain sequence along with its context. Its matching antigen is unknown. One junction end does not reproduce the germline sequence, and a read error may be involved. This record belongs to a study of blood T cells in healthy people across ages. Points from the study as a whole: Calculation of diversity from one million T cells yielded estimates considered to be underestimates. CMV infection status of these donors was not known.

This CDR3 spans 16 amino acids. Germline CDR1 is SGHRS and CDR2 is YFSETQ. The second PCR ran roughly 7 to 11 cycles with a sample-barcoded 5' primer and J-beta primers. MiXCR was run by TCRdb on the 5' RACE reads, yielding one entry per CDR3 protein. Among about 900,000 distinct CDR3 sequences listed, 45% to 50% were seen once. This TCR derives from a man aged 25-45 years in good health. The chain uses TRBV5-1 and TRBJ2-1; 7 bases are shared with TRBD1. Sequenced sample: blood. CDR3 sequence: CAGSLAGDRSGNEQFF. The CDR3 DNA reads TGCGCCGGCAGCTTGGCCGGGGACAGATCGGGTAATGAGCAGTTCTTC.